One TCR beta chain is described in this entry. These data come from a study of blood T cell repertoires in COVID-19. The CDR3 is made up of 14 amino acids. The germline V and J ends were trimmed by 4 bases and 5 bases, with 15 bases remaining between them. Germline CDR1 and CDR2: LGHDT and YNNKEL (reference sequence). TCRdb keeps only in-frame clones here, not all; method: immunoSEQ multiplex PCR. The sample lists some 500,000 clones; roughly 89% were seen once. Specimen: peripheral blood. The TCR was taken from a woman aged 50 to 60 with COVID-19, enrolled during active disease. The chain links TRBV3-1 (or the pseudogene TRBV3-2) to TRBJ2-7; D is perhaps TRBD2 (6 bases). CDR3 region: CASSRVGGIHEQYF. CDR3 sequence (DNA): TGTGCCAGCAGCCGGGTAGGAGGGATACACGAGCAGTACTTC.